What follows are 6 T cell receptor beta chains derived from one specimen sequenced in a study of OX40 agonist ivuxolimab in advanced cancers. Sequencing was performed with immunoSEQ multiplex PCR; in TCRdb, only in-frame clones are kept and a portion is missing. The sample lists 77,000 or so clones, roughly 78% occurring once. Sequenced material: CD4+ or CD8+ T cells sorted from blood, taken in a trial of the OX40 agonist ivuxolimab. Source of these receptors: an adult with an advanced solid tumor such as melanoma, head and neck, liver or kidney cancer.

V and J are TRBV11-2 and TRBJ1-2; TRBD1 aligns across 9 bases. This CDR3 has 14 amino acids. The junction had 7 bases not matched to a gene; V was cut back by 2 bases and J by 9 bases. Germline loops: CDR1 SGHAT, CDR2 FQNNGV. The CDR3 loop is CASSLTGGRGSYTF. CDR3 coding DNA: TGTGCCAGCAGCTTAACAGGGGGCAGAGGGAGCTACACCTTC.

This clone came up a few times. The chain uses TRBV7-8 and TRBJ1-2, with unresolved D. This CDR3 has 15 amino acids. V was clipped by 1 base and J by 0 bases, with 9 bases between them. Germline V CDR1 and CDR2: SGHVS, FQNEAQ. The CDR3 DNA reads TGTGCCAGCAGCTTAGTGGAGGTAGCTAACTATGGCTACACCTTC. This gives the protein CASSLVEVANYGYTF.

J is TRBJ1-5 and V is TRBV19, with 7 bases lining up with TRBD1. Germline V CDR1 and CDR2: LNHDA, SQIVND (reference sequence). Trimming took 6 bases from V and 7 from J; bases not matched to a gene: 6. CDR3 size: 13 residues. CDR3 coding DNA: TGTGCCAGTAGGTCAGGGGGATTCCAGCCCCAGCATTTT. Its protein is CASRSGGFQPQHF.

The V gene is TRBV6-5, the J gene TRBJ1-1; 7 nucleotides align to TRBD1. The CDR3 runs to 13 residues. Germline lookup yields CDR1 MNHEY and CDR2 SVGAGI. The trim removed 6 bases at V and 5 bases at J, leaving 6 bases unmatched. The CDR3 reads CASSSGQATEAFF. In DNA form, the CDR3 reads TGTGCCAGCAGCTCTGGACAGGCTACTGAAGCTTTCTTT.

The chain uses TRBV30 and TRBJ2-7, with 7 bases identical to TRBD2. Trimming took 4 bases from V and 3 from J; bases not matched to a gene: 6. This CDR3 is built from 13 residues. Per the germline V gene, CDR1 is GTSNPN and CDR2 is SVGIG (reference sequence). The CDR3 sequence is CAWTKTSNYEQYF. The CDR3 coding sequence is TGTGCCTGGACCAAGACTAGCAACTACGAGCAGTACTTC.

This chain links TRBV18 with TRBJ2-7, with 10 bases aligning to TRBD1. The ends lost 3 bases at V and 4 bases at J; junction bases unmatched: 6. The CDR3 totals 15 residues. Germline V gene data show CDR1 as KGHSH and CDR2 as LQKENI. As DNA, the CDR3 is TGTGCCAGCTCACCCGGACAGGGGGATATTTACGAGCAGTACTTC. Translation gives CASSPGQGDIYEQYF.